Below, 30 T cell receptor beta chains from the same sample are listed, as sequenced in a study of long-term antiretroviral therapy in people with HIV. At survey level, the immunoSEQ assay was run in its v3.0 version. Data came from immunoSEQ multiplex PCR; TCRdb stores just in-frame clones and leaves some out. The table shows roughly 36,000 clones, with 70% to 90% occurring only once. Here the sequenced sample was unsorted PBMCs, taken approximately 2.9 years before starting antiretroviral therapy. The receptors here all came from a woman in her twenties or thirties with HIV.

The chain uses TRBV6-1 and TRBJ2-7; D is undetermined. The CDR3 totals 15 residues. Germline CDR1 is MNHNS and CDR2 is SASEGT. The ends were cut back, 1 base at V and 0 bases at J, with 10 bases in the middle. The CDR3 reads CASSEDSGSSYEQYV. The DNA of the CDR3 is TGTGCCAGCAGTGAAGATTCGGGTAGCTCCTACGAGCAGTACGTC.

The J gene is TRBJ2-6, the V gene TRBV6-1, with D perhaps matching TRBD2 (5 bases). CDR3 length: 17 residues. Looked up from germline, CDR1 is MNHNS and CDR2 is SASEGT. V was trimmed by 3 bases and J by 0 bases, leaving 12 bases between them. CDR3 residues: CASSDPLGVSGANVLTF. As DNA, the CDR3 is TGTGCCAGCAGTGATCCACTCGGGGTCTCTGGGGCCAACGTCCTGACTTTC.

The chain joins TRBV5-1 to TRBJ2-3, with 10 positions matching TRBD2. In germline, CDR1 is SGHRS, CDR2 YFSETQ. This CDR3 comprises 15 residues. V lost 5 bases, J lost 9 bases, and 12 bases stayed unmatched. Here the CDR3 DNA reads TGCGCCAGCAGTTACAGCGGGGGGGCTCAGGGAACGCAGTATTTT. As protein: CASSYSGGAQGTQYF.

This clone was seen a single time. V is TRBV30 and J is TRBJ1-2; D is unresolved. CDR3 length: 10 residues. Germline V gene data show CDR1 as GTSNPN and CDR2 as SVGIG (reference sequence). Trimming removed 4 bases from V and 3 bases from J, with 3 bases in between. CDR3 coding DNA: TGTGCCTGGAAGGACTATGGCTACACCTTC. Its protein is CAWKDYGYTF.

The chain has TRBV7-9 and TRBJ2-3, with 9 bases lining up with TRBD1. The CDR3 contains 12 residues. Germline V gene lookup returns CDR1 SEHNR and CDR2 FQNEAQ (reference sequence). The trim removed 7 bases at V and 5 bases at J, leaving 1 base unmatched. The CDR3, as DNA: TGTGCCAGCATGGGACAGGGAGATACGCAGTATTTT. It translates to CASMGQGDTQYF.

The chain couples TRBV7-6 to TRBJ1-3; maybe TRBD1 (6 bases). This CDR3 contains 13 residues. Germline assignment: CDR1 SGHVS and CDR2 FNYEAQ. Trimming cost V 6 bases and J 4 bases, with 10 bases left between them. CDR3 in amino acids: CASSPGGGNTIYF. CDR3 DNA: TGTGCCAGCAGTCCTGGGGGCGGAAACACCATATATTTT.

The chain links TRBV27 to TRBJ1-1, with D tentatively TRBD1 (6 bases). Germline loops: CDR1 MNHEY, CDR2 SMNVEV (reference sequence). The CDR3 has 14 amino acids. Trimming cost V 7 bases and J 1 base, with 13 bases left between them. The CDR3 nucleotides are TGTGCCAGCATACGGACAGCCACGAACACTGAAGCTTTCTTT. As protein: CASIRTATNTEAFF.

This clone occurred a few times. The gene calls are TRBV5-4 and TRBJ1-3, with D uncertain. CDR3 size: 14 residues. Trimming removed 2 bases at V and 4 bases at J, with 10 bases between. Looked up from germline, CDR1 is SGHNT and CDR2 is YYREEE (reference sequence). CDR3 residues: CASSLGQSGNTIYF. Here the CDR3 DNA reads TGTGCCAGCAGCTTAGGTCAATCGGGAAACACCATATATTTT.

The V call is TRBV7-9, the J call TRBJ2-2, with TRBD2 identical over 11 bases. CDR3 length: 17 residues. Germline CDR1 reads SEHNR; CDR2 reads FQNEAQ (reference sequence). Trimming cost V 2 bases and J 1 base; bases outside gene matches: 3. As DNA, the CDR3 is TGTGCCAGCAGCTTACTAGCGGGGGGCCAGAACACCGGGGAGCTGTTTTTT. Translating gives CASSLLAGGQNTGELFF.

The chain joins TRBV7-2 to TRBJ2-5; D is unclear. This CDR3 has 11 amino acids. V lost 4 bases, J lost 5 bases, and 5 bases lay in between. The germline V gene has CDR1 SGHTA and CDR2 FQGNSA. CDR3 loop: CASSSVETQYF. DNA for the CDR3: TGTGCCAGCAGCTCCGTGGAGACCCAGTACTTC.

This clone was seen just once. For the CDR3, the DNA is TGTGCCAGCAGGGGCCCATGGGGGCGGGCGGCAGATACGCAGTATTTT. Its translation: CASRGPWGRAADTQYF. The chain has TRBV7-9 and TRBJ2-3; tentatively, D is TRBD1 (6 bases). Germline assignment: CDR1 SEHNR and CDR2 FQNEAQ (reference sequence). Trimming removed 6 bases at V and 4 bases at J, with 20 bases between. This CDR3 comprises 16 residues.

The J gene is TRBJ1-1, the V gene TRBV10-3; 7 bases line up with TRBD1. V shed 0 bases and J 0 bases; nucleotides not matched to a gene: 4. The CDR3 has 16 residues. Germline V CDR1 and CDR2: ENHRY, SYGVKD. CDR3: CAISESTGTVNTEAFF. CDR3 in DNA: TGTGCCATCAGTGAGTCGACAGGGACGGTGAACACTGAAGCTTTCTTT.

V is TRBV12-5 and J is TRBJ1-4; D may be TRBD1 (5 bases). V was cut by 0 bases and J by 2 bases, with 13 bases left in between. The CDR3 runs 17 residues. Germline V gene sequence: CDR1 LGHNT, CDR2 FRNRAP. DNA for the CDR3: TGTGCTAGTGGTTTGGTATCAGTCGGGGCCACTAATGAAAAACTGTTTTTT. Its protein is CASGLVSVGATNEKLFF.

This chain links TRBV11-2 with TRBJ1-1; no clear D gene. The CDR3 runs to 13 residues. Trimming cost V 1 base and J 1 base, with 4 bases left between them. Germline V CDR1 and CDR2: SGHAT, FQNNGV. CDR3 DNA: TGTGCCAGCAGCTTAGGGGCGAACACTGAAGCTTTCTTT. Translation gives CASSLGANTEAFF.

CDR3 sequence reads: CASSYINGGSYGYTF. The CDR3 nucleotides read TGTGCCAGCAGTTATATCAACGGAGGCAGCTATGGCTACACCTTC. The chain has TRBV6-5 and TRBJ1-2; D call uncertain. There are 15 residues in the CDR3. Germline V gene data show CDR1 as MNHEY and CDR2 as SVGAGI. Between the trimmed V and J ends, which lost 3 bases and 4 bases, there was a span of 15 bases.

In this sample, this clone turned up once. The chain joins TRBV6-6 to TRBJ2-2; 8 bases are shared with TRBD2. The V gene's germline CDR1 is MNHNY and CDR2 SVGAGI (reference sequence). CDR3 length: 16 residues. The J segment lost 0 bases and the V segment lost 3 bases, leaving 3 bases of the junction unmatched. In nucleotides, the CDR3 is TGTGCCAGCAGTTATCCAGCGGGGGCGAACACCGGGGAGCTGTTTTTT. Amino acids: CASSYPAGANTGELFF.

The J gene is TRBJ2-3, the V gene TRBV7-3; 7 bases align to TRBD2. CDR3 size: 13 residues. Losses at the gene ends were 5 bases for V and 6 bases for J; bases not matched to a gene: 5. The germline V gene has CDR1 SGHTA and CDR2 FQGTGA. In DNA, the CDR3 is TGTGCCAGCAGCCTAGCGGTCCGGGATACGCAGTATTTT. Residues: CASSLAVRDTQYF.

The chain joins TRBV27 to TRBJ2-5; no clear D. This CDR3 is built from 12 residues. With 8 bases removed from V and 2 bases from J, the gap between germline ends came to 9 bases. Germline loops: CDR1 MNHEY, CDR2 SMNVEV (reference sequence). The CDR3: CASGEQQETQYF. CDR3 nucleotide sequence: TGTGCCAGCGGGGAACAGCAAGAGACCCAGTACTTC.

In DNA form, the CDR3 reads TGTGCCAGCAGCCGGCTAAGTGATATCCACGTGTATTTT. Translation gives CASSRLSDIHVYF. The rearrangement links TRBV7-2 to TRBJ2-3, with D hard to call. V gave up 5 bases and J gave up 14 bases, with 20 bases separating them. The CDR3 totals 13 residues. Germline V lookup: CDR1 SGHTA, CDR2 FQGNSA.

The CDR3 spells CASSELAGGGFGSQGELFF. The CDR3 region has the DNA TGTGCCAGCAGTGAATTAGCAGGGGGGGGCTTCGGGAGCCAGGGGGAGCTGTTTTTT. V and J are TRBV2 and TRBJ2-2; D may match TRBD1 or TRBD2 (7 bases each). This CDR3 region has 19 residues. V gave up 2 bases and J gave up 8 bases, with 27 bases separating them. The germline V gene has CDR1 SNHLY and CDR2 FYNNEI.

The CDR3 reads CASSWGTDGYTF. The CDR3 DNA reads as TGTGCCAGCAGTTGGGGGACAGATGGCTACACCTTC. V gene TRBV7-9 combines with J gene TRBJ1-2, with TRBD1 identical over 7 bases. V lost 6 bases, J lost 6 bases, and 4 bases stayed unmatched. Germline CDR1 is SEHNR and CDR2 is FQNEAQ (reference sequence). This CDR3 has 12 amino acids.

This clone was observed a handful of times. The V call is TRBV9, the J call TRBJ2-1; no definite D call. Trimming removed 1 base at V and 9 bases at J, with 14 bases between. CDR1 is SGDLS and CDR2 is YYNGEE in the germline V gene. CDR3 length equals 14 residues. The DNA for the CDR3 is TGTGCCAGCAGCGTAAGTGGAACGTCTCCTGAGCAGTTCTTC. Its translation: CASSVSGTSPEQFF. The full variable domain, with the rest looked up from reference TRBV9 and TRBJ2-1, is DSGVTQTPKHLITATGQRVTLRCSPRSGDLSVYWYQQSLDQGLQFLIQYYNGEERAKGNILERFSAQQFPDLHSELNLSSLELGDSALYFCASSVSGTSPEQFFGPGTRLTVL.

CDR3 DNA sequence: TGTGCCAGCAGGCGGACAGGGTTGGCAGATACGCAGTATTTT. Its translation: CASRRTGLADTQYF. V and J are TRBV2 and TRBJ2-3; 8 nucleotides agree with TRBD1. This CDR3 has 14 amino acids. Per the germline V gene, CDR1 is SNHLY and CDR2 is FYNNEI. V lost 6 bases to trimming and J lost 4 bases; unmatched junction nucleotides: 6. Complete variable domain (other parts from reference TRBV2 and TRBJ2-3): EPEVTQTPSHQVTQMGQEVILRCVPISNHLYFYWYRQILGQKVEFLVSFYNNEISEKSEIFDDQFSVERPDGSNFTLKIRSTKLEDSAMYFCASRRTGLADTQYFGPGTRLTVL.

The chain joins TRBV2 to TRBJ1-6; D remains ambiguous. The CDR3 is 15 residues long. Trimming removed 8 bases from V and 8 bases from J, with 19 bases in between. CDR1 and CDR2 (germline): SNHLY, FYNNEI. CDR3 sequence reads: CASRVGVLLDSPLHF. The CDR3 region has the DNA TGTGCCAGCCGTGTGGGCGTACTTCTCGATTCACCCCTCCACTTT.

The CDR3 sequence: CASSPPVGDPGYTF. In DNA, the CDR3 is TGTGCCAGCAGCCCTCCTGTTGGGGATCCCGGCTACACCTTC. The chain links TRBV5-5 to TRBJ1-2; D unresolved. The V and J ends lost 4 bases and 8 bases respectively, with 18 bases between them. The CDR3 is 14 residues long. CDR1 and CDR2 (germline): SGHKS, YYEKEE (reference sequence).

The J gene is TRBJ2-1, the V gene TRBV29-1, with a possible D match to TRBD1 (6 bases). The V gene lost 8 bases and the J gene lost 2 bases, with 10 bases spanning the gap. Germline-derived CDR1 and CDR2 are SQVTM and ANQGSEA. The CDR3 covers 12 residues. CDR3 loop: CSIRGTYNEQFF. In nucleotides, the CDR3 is TGCAGCATCAGGGGTACCTACAATGAGCAGTTCTTC.

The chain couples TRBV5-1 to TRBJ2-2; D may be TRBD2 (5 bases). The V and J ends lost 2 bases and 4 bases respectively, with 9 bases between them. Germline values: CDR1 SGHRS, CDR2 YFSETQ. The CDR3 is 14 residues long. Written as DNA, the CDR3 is TGCGCCAGCAGCTTCGGACTGATCACCGGGGAGCTGTTTTTT. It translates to CASSFGLITGELFF.

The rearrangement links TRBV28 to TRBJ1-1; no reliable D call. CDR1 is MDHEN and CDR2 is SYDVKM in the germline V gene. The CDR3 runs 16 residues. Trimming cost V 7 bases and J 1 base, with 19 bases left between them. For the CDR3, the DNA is TGTGCCAGCAAACACAGCGCCTACCACCAGAACACTGAAGCTTTCTTT. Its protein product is CASKHSAYHQNTEAFF.

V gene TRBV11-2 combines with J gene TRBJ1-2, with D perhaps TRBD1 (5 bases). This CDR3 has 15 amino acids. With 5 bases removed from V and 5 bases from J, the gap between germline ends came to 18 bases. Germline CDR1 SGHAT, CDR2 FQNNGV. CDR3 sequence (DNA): TGTGCCAGCAGCAGATGGGACCCAGACGGGTATGGCTACACCTTC. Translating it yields CASSRWDPDGYGYTF.

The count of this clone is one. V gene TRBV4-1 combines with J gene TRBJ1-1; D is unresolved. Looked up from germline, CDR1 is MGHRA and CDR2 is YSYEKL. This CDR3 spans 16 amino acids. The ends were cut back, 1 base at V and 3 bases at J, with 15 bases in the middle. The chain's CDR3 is CASSQVLLAGYTEAFF. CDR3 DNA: TGCGCCAGCAGCCAAGTACTTTTGGCAGGCTACACTGAAGCTTTCTTT.